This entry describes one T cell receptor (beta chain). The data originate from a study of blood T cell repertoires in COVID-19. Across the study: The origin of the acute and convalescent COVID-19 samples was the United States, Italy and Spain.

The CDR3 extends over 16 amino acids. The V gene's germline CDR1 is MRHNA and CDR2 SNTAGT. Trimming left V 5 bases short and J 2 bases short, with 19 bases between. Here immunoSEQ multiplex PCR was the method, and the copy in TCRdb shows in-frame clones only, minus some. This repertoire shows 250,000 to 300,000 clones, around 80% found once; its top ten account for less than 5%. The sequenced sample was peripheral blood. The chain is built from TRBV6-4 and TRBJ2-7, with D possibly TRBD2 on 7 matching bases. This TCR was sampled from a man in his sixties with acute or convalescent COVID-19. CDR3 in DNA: TGTGCCAGCAGTTCCAGGGGCGGGAGCAATCCCTACGAGCAGTACTTC. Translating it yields CASSSRGGSNPYEQYF.